The 12 T cell receptor beta chains below come from one sample, sequenced in a study of regulatory T cells in long-lasting Graves disease. Time point described: persistent/refractory GD, antithyroid drugs over 5 years with positive TRAb. Extracted PBMC RNA gave rise to the TCR library. Relying on iRepertoire HTBI primers and Arm-PCR of CDR3 regions, the team built TCR beta libraries. TCRdb ran MiXCR on the multiplex PCR reads and lists one entry per CDR3 protein. The data hold nearly 350,000 distinct CDR3 sequences, with around a fifth observed a single time. Sequencing used peripheral blood mononuclear cells (PBMCs), obtained when the disease was refractory, from a patient treated with antithyroid drugs. The receptors stem from a female donor with Graves disease.

Comment on this clonotype: A read error may explain this, as a much larger clone is one base away. This chain's CDR3 is CANMLSWGYEQYF. CDR3 coding DNA: TGTGCCAACATGTTGTCTTGGGGCTACGAGCAGTACTTC. The chain joins TRBV7-9 to TRBJ2-7; D remains unclear. Germline CDR1 and CDR2: SEHNR and FQNEAQ (reference sequence). The CDR3 contains 13 residues. The V end was cut by 10 bases, the J end by 3 bases, with 16 bases between.

This clonotype was detected ten times or more. The V gene is TRBV28, the J gene TRBJ2-5; D assignment may be TRBD1 or TRBD2 (6 bases each). The V end was cut by 3 bases, the J end by 2 bases, with 19 bases between. In germline, CDR1 is MDHEN, CDR2 SYDVKM. The CDR3 covers 17 residues. This chain's CDR3 is CASSLVSWGAEQETQYF. Written as DNA, the CDR3 is TGTGCCAGCAGTTTGGTTAGCTGGGGGGCAGAACAAGAGACCCAGTACTTC.

The chain carries TRBV7-2 and TRBJ2-3; 7 bases agree with TRBD1. This CDR3 contains 14 residues. CDR1 is SGHTA, CDR2 FQGNSA, per germline. Trimming cost V 4 bases and J 1 base; bases outside gene matches: 2. This CDR3 is CASSSGQGTDTQYF. For the CDR3, the DNA is TGTGCCAGCAGCTCCGGACAGGGCACAGATACGCAGTATTTT.

CDR3 DNA sequence: TGTGCCAGCAGCTTAGTCGGGACTAGTCGCACCGAGCAGTACTTC. Protein product: CASSLVGTSRTEQYF. The rearrangement links TRBV7-2 to TRBJ2-7; 8 bases are a match to TRBD2. CDR1 and CDR2 from the germline V gene are SGHTA and FQGNSA. This CDR3 spans 15 amino acids. Trimming at V came to 1 base and at J to 6 bases, leaving 8 bases not matched to a gene.

This clonotype was counted ten times or more. The gene calls are TRBV18 and TRBJ2-7; 8 positions match TRBD1. CDR1 is KGHSH, CDR2 LQKENI, per germline. The CDR3 runs 15 residues. J lost 7 bases, V lost 3 bases, and 11 bases had no gene match. Written as DNA, the CDR3 is TGTGCCAGCTCACCCTCGTCTCGACAGGGGTATGAGCAGTACTTC. The encoded protein is CASSPSSRQGYEQYF.

Points on this clonotype: A much larger clonotype is one base distant, so this may be a read error. The rearrangement joins TRBV6-1 to TRBJ1-2, with a weak D call TRBD1 (6 bases). The CDR3 extends over 14 amino acids. Trimming pared 4 bases from V and 0 bases from J, leaving 9 bases between. Germline V gene sequence: CDR1 MNHNS, CDR2 SASEGT. CDR3 amino acids: CASSVDRSNYGYTF. DNA for the CDR3: TGTGCCAGCAGTGTCGACAGGTCTAACTATGGCTACACCTTC.

This clonotype was found many times. J is TRBJ1-1 and V is TRBV2; D is uncertain. The CDR3 loop spans 13 amino acids. Trimming shortened V by 8 bases and J by 1 base, and 11 bases separated the two germline ends. Germline V gene lookup returns CDR1 SNHLY and CDR2 FYNNEI. DNA for the CDR3: TGTGCCAGCGTCTTTATAGGGAACACTGAAGCTTTCTTT. As protein: CASVFIGNTEAFF. Filled out from reference TRBV2 and TRBJ1-1, the complete variable domain reads EPEVTQTPSHQVTQMGQEVILRCVPISNHLYFYWYRQILGQKVEFLVSFYNNEISEKSEIFDDQFSVERPDGSNFTLKIRSTKLEDSAMYFCASVFIGNTEAFFGQGTRLTVV.

This clonotype was observed a handful of times. The V gene is TRBV6-2 or TRBV6-3, the J gene TRBJ1-1; D gene ambiguous. The V gene lost 5 bases and the J gene lost 5 bases, with 9 bases spanning the gap. The CDR3 has 12 amino acids. Germline assignment: CDR1 MNHEY and CDR2 SVGEGT. DNA for the CDR3: TGTGCCAGCAGTAGAGACTGGACTGAAGCTTTCTTT. Its protein is CASSRDWTEAFF.

This clonotype was observed a handful of times. The V call is TRBV3-1, the J call TRBJ2-4, with 7 positions matching TRBD2. Germline V lookup: CDR1 LGHDT, CDR2 YNNKEL (reference sequence). This CDR3 comprises 16 residues. The V and J ends lost 4 bases and 7 bases, in that order; junction bases with no gene match: 13. The CDR3 DNA follows: TGTGCCAGCAGCCTCCGAGGAGCGGGGCGCGGGAACATTCAGTACTTC. It translates to CASSLRGAGRGNIQYF.

Many counts were recorded for this clonotype. The chain employs TRBV20-1 and TRBJ1-2; 11 bases map to TRBD1. The CDR3 is made up of 14 amino acids. The germline V gene encodes CDR1 DFQATT and CDR2 SNEGSKA (reference sequence). Trimming removed 5 bases from V and 2 bases from J; junction bases left unmatched: 4. The CDR3 DNA reads TGCAGTGCTCGGACAGGGGGCGCGAACTATGGCTACACCTTC. It specifies CSARTGGANYGYTF.

Turning to this clonotype: Its ends do not fully match the called genes, so a read error is possible. The J gene is TRBJ1-5, the V gene TRBV12-3 or TRBV12-4; 10 bases are shared with TRBD1. The CDR3 has 16 residues. CDR3 sequence reads: CASSTAGTGVFQPQHF. The DNA for the CDR3 is TGTGCCAGCAGTACCGCCGGGACAGGGGTGTTTCAGCCCCAGCACTTT.

This rearrangement joins TRBV20-1 to TRBJ2-2; a possible D gene is TRBD2 (5 bases). The CDR3 is 15 residues long. Germline loops: CDR1 DFQATT, CDR2 SNEGSKA (reference sequence). Here the CDR3 reads CRAASGIANTGELFF. As DNA, the CDR3 is TGCAGGGCCGCCTCGGGGATTGCGAACACCGGGGAGCTGTTTTTT.